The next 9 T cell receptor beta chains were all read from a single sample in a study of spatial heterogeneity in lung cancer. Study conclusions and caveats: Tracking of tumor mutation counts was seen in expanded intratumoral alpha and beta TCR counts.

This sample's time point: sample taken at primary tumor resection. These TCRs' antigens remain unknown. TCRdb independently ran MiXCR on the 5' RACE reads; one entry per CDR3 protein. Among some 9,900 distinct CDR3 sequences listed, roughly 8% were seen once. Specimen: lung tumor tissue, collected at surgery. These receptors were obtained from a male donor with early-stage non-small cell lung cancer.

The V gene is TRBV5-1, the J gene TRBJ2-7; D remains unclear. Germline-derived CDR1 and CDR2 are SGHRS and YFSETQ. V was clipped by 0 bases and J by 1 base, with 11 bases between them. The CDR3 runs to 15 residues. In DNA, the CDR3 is TGCGCCAGCAGCTTGGCCGTGGGCAGTTCCTACGAGCAGTACTTC. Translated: CASSLAVGSSYEQYF.

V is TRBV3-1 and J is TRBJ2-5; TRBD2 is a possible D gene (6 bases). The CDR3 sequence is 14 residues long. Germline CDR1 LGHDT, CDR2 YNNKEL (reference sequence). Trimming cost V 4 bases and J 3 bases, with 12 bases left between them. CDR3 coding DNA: TGTGCCAGCAGCCTCGGTAGCGGAAAAGAGACCCAGTACTTC. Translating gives CASSLGSGKETQYF.

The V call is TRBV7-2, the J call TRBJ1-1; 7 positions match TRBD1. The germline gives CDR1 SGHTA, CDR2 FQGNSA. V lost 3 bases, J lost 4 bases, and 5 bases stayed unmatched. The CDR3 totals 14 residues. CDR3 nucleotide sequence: TGTGCCAGCAGCTTTCAGGGGGGTGGCACTGAAGCTTTCTTT. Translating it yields CASSFQGGGTEAFF.

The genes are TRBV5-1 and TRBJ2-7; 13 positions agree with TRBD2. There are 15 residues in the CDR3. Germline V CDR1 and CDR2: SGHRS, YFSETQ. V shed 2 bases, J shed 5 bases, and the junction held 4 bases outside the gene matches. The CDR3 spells CASSLLAGGLDEQYF. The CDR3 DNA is TGCGCCAGCAGCTTACTAGCGGGAGGGCTGGACGAGCAGTACTTC.

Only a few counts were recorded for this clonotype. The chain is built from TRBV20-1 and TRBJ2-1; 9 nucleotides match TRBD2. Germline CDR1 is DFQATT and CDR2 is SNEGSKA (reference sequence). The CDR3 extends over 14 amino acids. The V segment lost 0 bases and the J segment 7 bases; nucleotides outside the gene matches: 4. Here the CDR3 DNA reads TGCAGTGCTAGAGATCTTGGACTAGCGAATGAGCAGTTCTTC. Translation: CSARDLGLANEQFF.

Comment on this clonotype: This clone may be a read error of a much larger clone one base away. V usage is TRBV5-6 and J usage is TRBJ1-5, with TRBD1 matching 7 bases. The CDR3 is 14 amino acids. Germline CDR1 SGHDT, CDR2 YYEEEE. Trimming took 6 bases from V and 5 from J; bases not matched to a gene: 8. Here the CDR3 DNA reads TGTGCCAGCAACTTACAGGGGAGGGATCAGCCCCAGCATTTT. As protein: CASNLQGRDQPQHF.

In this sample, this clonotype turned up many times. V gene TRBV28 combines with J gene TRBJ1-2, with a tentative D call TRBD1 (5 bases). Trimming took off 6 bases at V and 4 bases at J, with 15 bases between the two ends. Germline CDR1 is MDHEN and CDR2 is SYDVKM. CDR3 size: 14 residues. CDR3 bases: TGTGCCAGCAGAGCTCCGGGACTGCTCTATGGCTACACCTTC. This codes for CASRAPGLLYGYTF.

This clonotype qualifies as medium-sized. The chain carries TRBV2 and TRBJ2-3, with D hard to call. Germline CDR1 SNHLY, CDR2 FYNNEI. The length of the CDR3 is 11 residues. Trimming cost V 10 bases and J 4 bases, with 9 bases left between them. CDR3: CATAFADTQYF. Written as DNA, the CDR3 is TGTGCCACCGCGTTCGCAGATACGCAGTATTTT.

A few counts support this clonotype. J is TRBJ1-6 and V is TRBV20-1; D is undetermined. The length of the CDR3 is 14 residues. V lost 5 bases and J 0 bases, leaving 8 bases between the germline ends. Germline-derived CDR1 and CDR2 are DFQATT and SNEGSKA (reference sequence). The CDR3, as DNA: TGCAGTGCTGCTCAAAGCTCCTATAATTCACCCCTCCACTTT. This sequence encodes CSAAQSSYNSPLHF.